One sample yielded the 25 T cell receptor beta chains listed below, sequenced in a study of early T cells in non-severe SARS-CoV-2 infection. TCRdb redid the calling of the 5' RACE reads with MiXCR, one entry per CDR3 protein. The table has tens of thousands of distinct CDR3 sequences, roughly an eighth seen once; the top ten hold less than 8.5%. Sequencing was performed on whole blood. The receptors shown here come from an adult who was a healthcare worker with PCR-confirmed SARS-CoV-2 infection or an uninfected control (not recorded which).

This clonotype was detected a few times. The V and J genes are TRBV6-6 and TRBJ2-1; perhaps TRBD2 as D (5 bases). Trimming pared 6 bases from V and 2 bases from J, leaving 11 bases between. This CDR3 is built from 14 residues. Germline lookup yields CDR1 MNHNY and CDR2 SVGAGI (reference sequence). CDR3 sequence reads: CASSELGTYNEQFF. The CDR3 region has the DNA TGTGCCAGCAGCGAACTAGGGACCTACAATGAGCAGTTCTTC.

The rearrangement uses TRBV27 and TRBJ2-3, with TRBD2 matching 8 bases. Germline CDR1 MNHEY, CDR2 SMNVEV (reference sequence). The CDR3 length is 15 residues. V shed 5 bases and J 1 base; nucleotides not matched to a gene: 5. DNA of the CDR3: TGTGCCAGCAGTCCCTCGACTAGCGGCACAGATACGCAGTATTTT. Translated: CASSPSTSGTDTQYF.

The chain carries TRBV5-4 and TRBJ1-1; perhaps TRBD1 as D (6 bases). There are 14 residues in the CDR3. Germline V gene sequence: CDR1 SGHNT, CDR2 YYREEE (reference sequence). V was clipped by 5 bases and J by 3 bases, with 14 bases between them. The CDR3 nucleotides read TGTGCCAGCAGTAAACAGGGCGGGGACACTGAAGCTTTCTTT. It specifies CASSKQGGDTEAFF.

The table lists this clonotype with a few counts. The V call is TRBV27, the J call TRBJ1-5; D is perhaps TRBD1 (6 bases). The CDR3 is made up of 14 amino acids. V was trimmed by 6 bases and J by 4 bases, leaving 13 bases between them. Per germline, CDR1 MNHEY and CDR2 SMNVEV (reference sequence). CDR3 residues: CASRPDRTNQPQHF. CDR3 DNA sequence: TGTGCCAGCAGACCGGACAGAACTAATCAGCCCCAGCATTTT.

This clonotype occurred many times. V gene TRBV7-8 combines with J gene TRBJ2-7; no clear D gene. This CDR3 region has 13 residues. Germline values: CDR1 SGHVS, CDR2 FQNEAQ. V lost 5 bases, J lost 1 base, and 9 bases lay in between. The CDR3 sequence: CASSLGLSYEQYF. Written as DNA, the CDR3 is TGTGCCAGCAGCCTTGGGTTGTCCTACGAGCAGTACTTC.

The V call is TRBV7-6, the J call TRBJ2-5; 7 nucleotides match TRBD2. Germline values: CDR1 SGHVS, CDR2 FNYEAQ. The CDR3 loop spans 15 amino acids. The V and J ends lost 5 bases and 2 bases, in that order; junction bases with no gene match: 8. DNA of the CDR3: TGTGCCAGCAGCCCCCGCTCAGCGGGGCAAGAGACCCAGTACTTC. Its translation is CASSPRSAGQETQYF.

The chain carries TRBV7-2 and TRBJ2-3; D is unresolved. Deletions cut 3 bases from V and 9 bases from J, with 13 bases between. This CDR3 is built from 13 residues. Germline CDR1 reads SGHTA; CDR2 reads FQGNSA. CDR3 coding DNA: TGTGCCAGCAGCTTCTACGGCTCTCAGACGCAGTATTTT. Protein: CASSFYGSQTQYF.

With regard to this clonotype: Since no conserved phenylalanine or tryptophan closes the CDR3, a read error is the likely cause. The gene calls are TRBV28 and TRBJ1-2; D might be TRBD1 (5 bases). This CDR3 has 14 residues. Per the germline V gene, CDR1 is MDHEN and CDR2 is SYDVKM. V gave up 2 bases and J gave up 2 bases, with 9 bases separating them. CDR3 in amino acids: CASSLTGFNYGYTL. In nucleotides, the CDR3 is TGTGCCAGCAGTTTAACAGGCTTCAACTATGGCTACACCCTC.

This clonotype was observed many times. This sequence joins TRBV6-6 and TRBJ1-2; 10 bases are shared with TRBD1. CDR3 length: 14 amino acids. J lost 8 bases, V lost 6 bases, and 9 bases had no gene match. Germline CDR1 and CDR2: MNHNY and SVGAGI (reference sequence). The CDR3 DNA reads as TGTGCCAGCAGCTCCGGACAGGGGGTAGGAGGCTACACCTTC. Protein sequence: CASSSGQGVGGYTF.

This clonotype was seen many times. V usage is TRBV7-6 and J usage is TRBJ2-5; D is perhaps TRBD2 (7 bases). This CDR3 contains 17 residues. CDR1 and CDR2 (germline): SGHVS, FNYEAQ. V lost 4 bases to trimming and J lost 4 bases, with 22 bases between them. The CDR3 sequence is CASSSQWGGSNGETQYF. The CDR3 coding sequence is TGTGCCAGCAGCTCCCAATGGGGGGGCTCTAACGGAGAGACCCAGTACTTC.

The chain carries TRBV7-2 and TRBJ1-1, with no clear D. The CDR3 length is 13 residues. The V end was cut by 5 bases, the J end by 1 base, with 8 bases between. The V gene's germline CDR1 is SGHTA and CDR2 FQGNSA. As DNA, the CDR3 is TGTGCCAGCAGCCAGGACGGGAACACTGAAGCTTTCTTT. It yields the protein CASSQDGNTEAFF.

Many counts were recorded for this clonotype. The chain combines TRBV18 with TRBJ2-7; 12 bases are shared with TRBD2. This CDR3 spans 13 amino acids. J was trimmed by 4 bases and V by 8 bases; bases with no gene match: 3. CDR1 KGHSH and CDR2 LQKENI come from the germline V gene. The CDR3 spells CASRLAGAYEQYF. The CDR3 nucleotides are TGTGCCAGCCGACTAGCGGGAGCTTACGAGCAGTACTTC. The whole variable domain, filled in from reference TRBV18 and TRBJ2-7, reads NAGVMQNPRHLVRRRGQEARLRCSPMKGHSHVYWYRQLPEEGLKFMVYLQKENIIDESGMPKERFSAEFPKEGPSILRIQQVVRGDSAAYFCASRLAGAYEQYFGPGTRLTVT.

This clonotype is labeled as medium-sized. The rearrangement links TRBV3-1 to TRBJ2-2, with 8 bases fitting TRBD1. The junction had 7 bases not matched to a gene; V was cut back by 0 bases and J by 4 bases. The CDR3 covers 17 residues. Germline assignment: CDR1 LGHDT and CDR2 YNNKEL (reference sequence). The CDR3 nucleotides read TGTGCCAGCAGCCAAGATCTGGCAGGGGGCTTCACCGGGGAGCTGTTTTTT. Residues: CASSQDLAGGFTGELFF.

The rearrangement joins TRBV19 to TRBJ2-1; 7 bases fit TRBD1. Germline CDR1 reads LNHDA; CDR2 reads SQIVND (reference sequence). V lost 4 bases to trimming and J lost 7 bases; unmatched junction nucleotides: 10. The CDR3 extends over 15 amino acids. CDR3 nucleotides: TGTGCCAGTAGTAGGGGGACAGACACGCAGAATGAGCAGTTCTTC. Translated: CASSRGTDTQNEQFF.

This clonotype has at least ten counts. The rearrangement links TRBV24-1 to TRBJ2-5; D may be TRBD1 or TRBD2 (5 bases each). The CDR3 totals 14 residues. Germline values: CDR1 KGHDR, CDR2 SFDVKD. V lost 4 bases and J lost 3, with 11 bases in between. The CDR3 protein is CATSESGTEETQYF. CDR3 DNA sequence: TGTGCCACCAGTGAATCCGGGACGGAAGAGACCCAGTACTTC.

There are a few counts of this clonotype. This chain joins TRBV29-1 and TRBJ2-1, with 7 bases aligning to TRBD1. Losses at the gene ends were 6 bases for V and 6 bases for J; bases not matched to a gene: 8. The CDR3 loop spans 13 amino acids. Germline V gives CDR1 SQVTM, CDR2 ANQGSEA. CDR3 sequence (DNA): TGCAGCGTCGACAGGGAAATAAGCAATGAGCAGTTCTTC. This sequence encodes CSVDREISNEQFF.

The chain links TRBV29-1 to TRBJ2-1, with no clear D. The CDR3 has 12 amino acids. Trimming cost V 6 bases and J 9 bases, with 15 bases left between them. Germline V gene data show CDR1 as SQVTM and CDR2 as ANQGSEA. The CDR3 spells CSVNPGRSEQFF. DNA of the CDR3: TGCAGCGTAAACCCTGGACGTAGTGAGCAGTTCTTC.

The rearrangement uses TRBV5-8 and TRBJ1-3; no firm D call. The CDR3 covers 14 residues. Looked up from germline, CDR1 is SGHTS and CDR2 is YDEGEE. Trimming shortened V by 5 bases and J by 0 bases, and 9 bases separated the two germline ends. The CDR3 protein is CASRPRDSGNTIYF. For the CDR3, the DNA is TGTGCCAGCAGGCCTCGGGACTCTGGAAACACCATATATTTT. Complete variable domain (other parts from reference TRBV5-8 and TRBJ1-3): EAGVTQSPTHLIKTRGQQATLRCSPISGHTSVYWYQQALGLGLQFLLWYDEGEERNRGNFPPRFSGRQFPNYSSELNVNALELEDSALYLCASRPRDSGNTIYFGEGSWLTVV.

In this sample, this clonotype turned up many times. The rearrangement links TRBV19 to TRBJ2-6, with D hard to call. The V gene lost 4 bases and the J gene lost 1 base, with 8 bases spanning the gap. CDR3 length equals 15 residues. The germline V gene encodes CDR1 LNHDA and CDR2 SQIVND (reference sequence). DNA for the CDR3: TGTGCCAGTAGTAACCCCCAGTCTGGGGCCAACGTCCTGACTTTC. This codes for CASSNPQSGANVLTF.

V is TRBV30 and J is TRBJ1-2; D call uncertain. Trimming cost V 4 bases and J 3 bases, with 15 bases left between them. CDR1 is GTSNPN and CDR2 is SVGIG in the germline V gene (reference sequence). The CDR3 runs to 14 residues. CDR3 DNA: TGTGCCTGGAAGGCAACGGCTAGGGACTATGGCTACACCTTC. It is translated as CAWKATARDYGYTF.

V usage is TRBV18 and J usage is TRBJ2-5; D unresolved. Germline V gives CDR1 KGHSH, CDR2 LQKENI. The CDR3 has 17 amino acids. Trimming cost V 0 bases and J 0 bases, with 14 bases left between them. The CDR3 region is CASSPPESSGYQETQYF. CDR3 coding DNA: TGTGCCAGCTCACCACCGGAAAGTTCTGGCTACCAAGAGACCCAGTACTTC.

On this clonotype: Relative to the germline gene, one junction end is altered; a read error may explain this. The chain couples TRBV18 to TRBJ1-1; a possible D gene is TRBD1 (6 bases). The CDR3 covers 13 residues. The germline CDR1 and CDR2 sequences are KGHSH and LQKENI. The CDR3 DNA sequence: TGTGCCAGCTCACTAGGGGGGGAAACTGAAGTTTTCTTT. Residues: CASSLGGETEVFF.

The rearrangement joins TRBV7-9 to TRBJ1-1; perhaps TRBD1 as D (6 bases). This CDR3 is built from 14 residues. The germline V gene has CDR1 SEHNR and CDR2 FQNEAQ (reference sequence). The V end was cut by 8 bases, the J end by 1 base, with 14 bases between. The CDR3 reads CASVHQGQNTEAFF. Here the CDR3 DNA reads TGTGCCAGCGTGCATCAGGGGCAGAACACTGAAGCTTTCTTT. Drawing the rest from reference TRBV7-9 and TRBJ1-1, the complete variable domain is DTGVSQNPRHKITKRGQNVTFRCDPISEHNRLYWYRQTLGQGPEFLTYFQNEAQLEKSRLLSDRFSAERPKGSFSTLEIQRTEQGDSAMYLCASVHQGQNTEAFFGQGTRLTVV.

The sample holds many counts of this clonotype. The V and J genes are TRBV5-1 and TRBJ2-6; 16 bases map to TRBD2. CDR1 and CDR2 from the germline V gene are SGHRS and YFSETQ. The CDR3 consists of 17 residues. V was pared by 7 bases and J by 0 bases, with 1 base of the junction left unmatched. Written as DNA, the CDR3 is TGCGCCAGCGGGACTAGCGGGAGGGCCTCTGGGGCCAACGTCCTGACTTTC. Its translation: CASGTSGRASGANVLTF.

This clonotype was observed a handful of times. The chain carries TRBV19 and TRBJ1-4; D uncertain. The CDR3 is 14 residues long. Trimming shortened V by 4 bases and J by 1 base, and 7 bases separated the two germline ends. Germline V gene lookup returns CDR1 LNHDA and CDR2 SQIVND (reference sequence). CDR3 sequence (DNA): TGTGCCAGTAGTAAGACGGAAACTAATGAAAAACTGTTTTTT. As protein: CASSKTETNEKLFF.